Listed here are 6 T cell receptor beta chains from one sample, sequenced in a study of shared clonotypes between healthy human individuals. The table came from immunoSEQ multiplex PCR; TCRdb's copy has only in-frame clones and leaves some out. The sample carries 950,000 to 1,100,000 clones, under 80% recorded once. Source material: memory CD4+ T cells sorted from blood. As to subset: CD45RA-negative fraction. These receptors were collected from a man between 18 and 35 years old in good health.

The chain uses TRBV4-3 and TRBJ2-2; 8 bases map to TRBD1. This CDR3 spans 18 amino acids. CDR1 and CDR2 (germline): LGHNA, YSLEER. J lost 3 bases, V lost 0 bases, and 9 bases had no gene match. DNA for the CDR3: TGCGCCAGCAGCCAAGATCCCCAAGGCAGGGGGCACACCGGGGAGCTGTTTTTT. This translates into CASSQDPQGRGHTGELFF.

V usage is TRBV28 and J usage is TRBJ2-7; 8 nucleotides align to TRBD1. The CDR3 has 14 amino acids. Germline V CDR1 and CDR2: MDHEN, SYDVKM. The J segment lost 4 bases and the V segment lost 4 bases, leaving 6 bases of the junction unmatched. The CDR3 spells CASSSPDRVYEQYF. In DNA form, the CDR3 reads TGTGCCAGCAGTTCCCCGGACAGGGTATACGAGCAGTACTTC. Full variable domain (rest looked up from reference TRBV28 and TRBJ2-7): DVKVTQSSRYLVKRTGEKVFLECVQDMDHENMFWYRQDPGLGLRLIYFSYDVKMKEKGDIPEGYSVSREKKERFSLILESASTNQTSMYLCASSSPDRVYEQYFGPGTRLTVT.

Notes on this clone: Other DNA variants within this sample encode the same CDR3. The CDR3 sequence: CATLTGTGYEQYF. CDR3 in DNA: TGTGCCACTCTAACCGGGACAGGGTACGAGCAGTACTTC. The rearrangement uses TRBV28 and TRBJ2-7; 9 nucleotides line up with TRBD1. The length of the CDR3 is 13 residues. From germline, CDR1 is MDHEN and CDR2 SYDVKM. The J segment lost 4 bases and the V segment lost 10 bases, leaving 8 bases of the junction unmatched.

This clone was detected once. The chain employs TRBV2 and TRBJ2-5, with 7 positions matching TRBD2. Germline V gene lookup returns CDR1 SNHLY and CDR2 FYNNEI. Trimming removed 11 bases from V and 0 bases from J; junction bases left unmatched: 6. This CDR3 is built from 13 residues. The CDR3 region has the DNA TGTGCCTCGGCGCGGGAGAACCAAGAGACCCAGTACTTC. Its protein is CASARENQETQYF.

This sequence joins TRBV6-1 and TRBJ1-1, with D maybe TRBD1 (6 bases). Germline V gives CDR1 MNHNS, CDR2 SASEGT. V lost 4 bases to trimming and J lost 6 bases, with 18 bases between them. The CDR3 consists of 15 residues. CDR3 bases: TGTGCCAGCAGTGGGGGGGCAGGACTGAGGGCTGAAGCTTTCTTT. It codes for CASSGGAGLRAEAFF.

In its sample, this clone was seen a few times. This chain links TRBV7-9 with TRBJ1-6; D not resolved. The V and J ends lost 5 bases and 8 bases respectively, with 13 bases between them. Germline V gene data show CDR1 as SEHNR and CDR2 as FQNEAQ (reference sequence). CDR3 length: 14 amino acids. CDR3 region: CASSLGGRDSPLHF. The CDR3 bases are TGTGCCAGCAGCCTCGGCGGACGGGATTCACCCCTCCACTTT.